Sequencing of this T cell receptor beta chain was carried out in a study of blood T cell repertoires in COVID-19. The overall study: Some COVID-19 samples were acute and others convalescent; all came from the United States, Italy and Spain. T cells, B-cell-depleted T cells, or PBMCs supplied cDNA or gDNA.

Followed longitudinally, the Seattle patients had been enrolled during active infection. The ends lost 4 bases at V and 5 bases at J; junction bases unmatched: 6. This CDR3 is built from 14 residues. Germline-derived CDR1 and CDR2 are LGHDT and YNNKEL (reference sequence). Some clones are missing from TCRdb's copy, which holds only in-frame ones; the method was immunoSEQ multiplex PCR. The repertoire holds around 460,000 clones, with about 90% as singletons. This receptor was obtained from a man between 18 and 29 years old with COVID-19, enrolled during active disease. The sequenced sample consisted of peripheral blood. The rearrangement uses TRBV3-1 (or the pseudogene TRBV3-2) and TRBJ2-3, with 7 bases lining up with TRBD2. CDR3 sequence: CASSRRGGKDTQYF. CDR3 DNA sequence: TGTGCCAGCAGCCGCCGGGGAGGGAAAGATACGCAGTATTTT.